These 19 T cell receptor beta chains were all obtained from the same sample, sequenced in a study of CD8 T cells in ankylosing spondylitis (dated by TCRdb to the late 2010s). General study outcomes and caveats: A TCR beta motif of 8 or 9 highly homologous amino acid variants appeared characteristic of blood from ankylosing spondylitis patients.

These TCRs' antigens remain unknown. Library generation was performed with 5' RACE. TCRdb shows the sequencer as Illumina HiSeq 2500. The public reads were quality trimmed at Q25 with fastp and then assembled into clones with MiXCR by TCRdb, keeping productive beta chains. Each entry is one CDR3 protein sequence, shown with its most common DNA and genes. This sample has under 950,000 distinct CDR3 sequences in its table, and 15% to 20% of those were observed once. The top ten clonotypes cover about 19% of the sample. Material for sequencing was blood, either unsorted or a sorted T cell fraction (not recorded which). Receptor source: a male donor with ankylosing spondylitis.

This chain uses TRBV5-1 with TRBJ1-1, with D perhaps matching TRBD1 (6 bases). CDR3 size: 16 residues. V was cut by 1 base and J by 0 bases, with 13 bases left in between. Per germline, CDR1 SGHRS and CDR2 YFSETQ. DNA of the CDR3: TGCGCCAGCAGCTTGACCTTTACAGGGATGAACACTGAAGCTTTCTTT. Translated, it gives CASSLTFTGMNTEAFF.

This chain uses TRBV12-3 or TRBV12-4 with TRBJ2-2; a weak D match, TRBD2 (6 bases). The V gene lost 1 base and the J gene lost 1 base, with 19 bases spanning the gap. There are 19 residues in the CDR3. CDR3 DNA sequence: TGTGCCAGCAGTTTAGGGTCGACAGTCGGCGGGAAGAACACCGGGGAGCTGTTTTTT. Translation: CASSLGSTVGGKNTGELFF.

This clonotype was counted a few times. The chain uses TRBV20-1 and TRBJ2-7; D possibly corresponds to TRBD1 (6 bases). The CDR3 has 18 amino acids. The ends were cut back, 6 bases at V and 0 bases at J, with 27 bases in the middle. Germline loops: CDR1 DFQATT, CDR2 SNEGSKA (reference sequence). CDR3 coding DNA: TGCAGTGCATTCCCTACTCCGGACAGAGAGATTTACTCCTACGAGCAGTACTTC. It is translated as CSAFPTPDREIYSYEQYF.

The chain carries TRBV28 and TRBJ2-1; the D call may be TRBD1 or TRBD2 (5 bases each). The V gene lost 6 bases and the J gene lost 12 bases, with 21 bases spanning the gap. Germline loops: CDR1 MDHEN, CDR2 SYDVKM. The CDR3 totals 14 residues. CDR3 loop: CASSQPGTLSRQFF. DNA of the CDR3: TGTGCCAGCAGCCAACCCGGGACCCTCTCGAGGCAGTTCTTC.

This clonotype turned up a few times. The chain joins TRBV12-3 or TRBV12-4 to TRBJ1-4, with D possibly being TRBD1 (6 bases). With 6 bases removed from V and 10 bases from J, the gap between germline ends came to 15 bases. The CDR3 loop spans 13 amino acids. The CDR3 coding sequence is TGTGCCAGCAGCTCCGCTGGGGGGGCAAAACTGTTTTTT. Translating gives CASSSAGGAKLFF.

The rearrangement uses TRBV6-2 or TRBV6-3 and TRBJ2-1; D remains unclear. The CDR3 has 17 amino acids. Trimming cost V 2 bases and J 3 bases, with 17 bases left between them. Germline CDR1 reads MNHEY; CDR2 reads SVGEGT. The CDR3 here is CASSYRQRAGLYNEQFF. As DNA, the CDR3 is TGTGCCAGCAGTTACCGACAACGGGCCGGCCTCTACAATGAGCAGTTCTTC.

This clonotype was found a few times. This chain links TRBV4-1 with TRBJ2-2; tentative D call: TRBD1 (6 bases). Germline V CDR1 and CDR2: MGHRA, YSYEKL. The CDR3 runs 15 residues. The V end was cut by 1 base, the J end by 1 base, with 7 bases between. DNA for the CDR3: TGCGCCAGCAGCCAAGGACAGGTGAACACCGGGGAGCTGTTTTTT. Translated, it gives CASSQGQVNTGELFF.

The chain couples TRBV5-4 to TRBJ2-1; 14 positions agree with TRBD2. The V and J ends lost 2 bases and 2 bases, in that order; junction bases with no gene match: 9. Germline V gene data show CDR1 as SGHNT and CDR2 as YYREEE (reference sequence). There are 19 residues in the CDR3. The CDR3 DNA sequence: TGTGCCAGCAGCTTAAGACTAGCGGGGGGGCCGGAGCCCTACAATGAGCAGTTCTTC. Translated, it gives CASSLRLAGGPEPYNEQFF.

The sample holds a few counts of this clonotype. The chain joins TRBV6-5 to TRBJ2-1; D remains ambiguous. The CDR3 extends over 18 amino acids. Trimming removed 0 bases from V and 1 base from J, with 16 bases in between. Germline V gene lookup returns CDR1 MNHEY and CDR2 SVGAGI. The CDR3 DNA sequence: TGTGCCAGCAGTTACTCGGGCTTACATCCCCCTTCCTACAATGAGCAGTTCTTC. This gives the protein CASSYSGLHPPSYNEQFF.

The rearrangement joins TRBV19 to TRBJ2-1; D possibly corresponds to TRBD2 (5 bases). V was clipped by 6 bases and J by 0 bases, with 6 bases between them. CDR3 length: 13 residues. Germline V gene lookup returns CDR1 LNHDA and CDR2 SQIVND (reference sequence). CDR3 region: CASRDYSYNEQFF. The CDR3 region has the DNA TGTGCCAGTAGAGACTACTCCTACAATGAGCAGTTCTTC.

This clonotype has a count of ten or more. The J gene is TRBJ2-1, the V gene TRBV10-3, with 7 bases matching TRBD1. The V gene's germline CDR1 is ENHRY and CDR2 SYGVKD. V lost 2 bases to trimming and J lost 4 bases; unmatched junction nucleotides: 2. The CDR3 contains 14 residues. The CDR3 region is CAISEGTAYNEQFF. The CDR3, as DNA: TGTGCCATCAGTGAGGGGACAGCATACAATGAGCAGTTCTTC.

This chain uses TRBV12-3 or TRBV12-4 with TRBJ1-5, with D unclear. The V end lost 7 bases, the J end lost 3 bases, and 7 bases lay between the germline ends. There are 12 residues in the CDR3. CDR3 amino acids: CASTRNNQPQHF. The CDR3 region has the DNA TGTGCCAGCACCAGGAACAATCAGCCCCAGCATTTT.

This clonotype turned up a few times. The DNA for the CDR3 is TGCAGCCTGACGGGGGATCTCCAGACAGATACGCAGTATTTT. It translates to CSLTGDLQTDTQYF. The chain uses TRBV20-1 and TRBJ2-3; possible D gene TRBD2, 6 bases. CDR1 and CDR2 from the germline V gene are DFQATT and SNEGSKA (reference sequence). This CDR3 is 14 amino acids long.

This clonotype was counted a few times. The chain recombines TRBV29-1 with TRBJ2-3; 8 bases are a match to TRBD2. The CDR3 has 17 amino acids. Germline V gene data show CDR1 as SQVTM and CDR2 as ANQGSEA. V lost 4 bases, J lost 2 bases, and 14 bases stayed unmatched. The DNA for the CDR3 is TGCAGCGTTGTCGGGCCCGCCCGGGAGGGCGACACAGATACGCAGTATTTT. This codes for CSVVGPAREGDTDTQYF.

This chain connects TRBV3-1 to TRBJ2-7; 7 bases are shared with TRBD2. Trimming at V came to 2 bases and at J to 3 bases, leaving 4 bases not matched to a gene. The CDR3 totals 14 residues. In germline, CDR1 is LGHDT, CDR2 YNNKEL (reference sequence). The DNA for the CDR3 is TGTGCCAGCAGCCAAAAAGGCGGGGGCTACGAGCAGTACTTC. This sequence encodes CASSQKGGGYEQYF.

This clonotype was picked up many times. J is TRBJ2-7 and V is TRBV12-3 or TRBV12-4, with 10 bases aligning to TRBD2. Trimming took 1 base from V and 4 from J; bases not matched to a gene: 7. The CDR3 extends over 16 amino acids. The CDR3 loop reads CASSLEGTSAKYEQYF. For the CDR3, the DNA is TGTGCCAGCAGTTTAGAAGGGACTAGCGCGAAATACGAGCAGTACTTC.

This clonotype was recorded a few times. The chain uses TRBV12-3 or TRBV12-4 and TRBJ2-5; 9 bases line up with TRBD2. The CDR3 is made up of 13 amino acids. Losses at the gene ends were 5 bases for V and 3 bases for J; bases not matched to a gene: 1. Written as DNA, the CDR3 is TGTGCCAGCAGTAAGCGGGAGGAAGAGACCCAGTACTTC. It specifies CASSKREEETQYF.

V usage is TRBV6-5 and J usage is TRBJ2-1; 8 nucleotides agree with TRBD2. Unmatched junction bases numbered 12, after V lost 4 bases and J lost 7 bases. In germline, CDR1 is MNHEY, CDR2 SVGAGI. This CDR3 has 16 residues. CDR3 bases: TGTGCCAGCAGTTCCCCCCCGGGCCGGGGGGGGAATGAGCAGTTCTTC. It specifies CASSSPPGRGGNEQFF.

The CDR3 protein is CASSNGHLAKNIQYF. The CDR3 coding sequence is TGTGCCAGCAGCAACGGACACCTAGCCAAAAACATTCAGTACTTC. The chain has TRBV5-6 and TRBJ2-4; D is perhaps TRBD1 (5 bases). V was trimmed by 4 bases and J by 0 bases, leaving 11 bases between them. Germline loops: CDR1 SGHDT, CDR2 YYEEEE. This CDR3 region has 15 residues.